Described below is a single T cell receptor (beta chain) sequence and its context. These data originate in a study of blood T cell repertoires in COVID-19. In germline, CDR1 is MNHNS, CDR2 SASEGT. The CDR3 consists of 16 residues. Trimming took off 3 bases at V and 2 bases at J, with 11 bases between the two ends. The data were produced by immunoSEQ multiplex PCR, yet TCRdb's version contains in-frame clones alone and is incomplete. In the table there are about 36,000 clones, over 80% of which are singletons. V is TRBV6-1 and J is TRBJ1-6, with TRBD1 as a possible D gene (5 bases). The source material was peripheral blood. The TCR sequence derives from a human donor in a cohort sampled during active COVID-19. The DNA for the CDR3 is TGTGCCAGCAGTGAGCAGGGACTGGCCTATAATTCACCCCTCCACTTT. This encodes CASSEQGLAYNSPLHF.